A single sample gave rise to the 25 T cell receptor beta chains below, sequenced in a study of blood T cell repertoires in COVID-19. The repertoire was sequenced with immunoSEQ multiplex PCR; TCRdb's copy has only in-frame clones and lacks some. This sample has roughly 160,000 clones, with more than 70% found just once. The sample comprised peripheral blood. These receptors came from a man aged 45-65 years with active or convalescent COVID-19.

This clone was detected ten times or more. This rearrangement joins TRBV7-9 to TRBJ1-6, with 9 nucleotides matching TRBD1. Germline V CDR1 and CDR2: SEHNR, FQNEAQ (reference sequence). With 5 bases clipped from V and 6 bases from J, the junction kept 5 bases outside the gene matches. This CDR3 has 15 amino acids. CDR3 bases: TGTGCCAGCAGCGTACAGGGGGCTTCTAATTCACCCCTCCACTTT. This codes for CASSVQGASNSPLHF.

This clone was counted at least ten times. The chain couples TRBV7-9 to TRBJ2-1; perhaps TRBD1 as D (6 bases). CDR1 SEHNR and CDR2 FQNEAQ come from the germline V gene (reference sequence). This CDR3 is 16 amino acids long. The ends were cut back, 5 bases at V and 2 bases at J, with 16 bases in the middle. The CDR3 nucleotides read TGTGCCAGCAGCCCAGGGGCGGGTTTGACCTACAATGAGCAGTTCTTC. It codes for CASSPGAGLTYNEQFF.

This clone occurred a few times. The V and J genes are TRBV18 and TRBJ2-1, with D tentatively TRBD1 (6 bases). Germline V gene lookup returns CDR1 KGHSH and CDR2 LQKENI. The CDR3 covers 13 residues. Trimming removed 6 bases at V and 8 bases at J, with 14 bases between. CDR3 nucleotide sequence: TGTGCCAGCTCGCAGGACTGGACAGATGAGCAGTTCTTC. Translation: CASSQDWTDEQFF.

The rearrangement uses TRBV24-1 and TRBJ2-5; 11 bases match TRBD1. CDR1 and CDR2 (germline): KGHDR, SFDVKD. This CDR3 region has 16 residues. V gave up 5 bases and J gave up 5 bases; unmatched junction bases: 9. CDR3 sequence: CATSAAGQGGAETQYF. The CDR3, as DNA: TGTGCCACCAGTGCGGCGGGACAGGGGGGAGCGGAGACCCAGTACTTC.

V gene TRBV21-1 combines with J gene TRBJ2-5; no DNA check was done on the table's D call, TRBD1. TRBV21-1 is classified as a pseudogene. CDR3 length: 18 amino acids. The CDR3 spells CASSKVSRDRGEGETQYF. CDR3 sequence (DNA): TGTGCCAGCAGCAAAGTCTCCCGGGACAGGGGAGAGGGGGAGACCCAGTACTTC.

This clone was detected once. The J gene is TRBJ2-3, the V gene TRBV6-2 or TRBV6-3; D is ambiguous. In germline, CDR1 is MNHEY, CDR2 SVGEGT. The V gene lost 0 bases and the J gene lost 4 bases, with 17 bases spanning the gap. CDR3 length equals 17 residues. This CDR3 is CASSYSILNSWADTQYF. The CDR3, as DNA: TGTGCCAGCAGTTACTCGATTCTTAACAGTTGGGCAGATACGCAGTATTTT.

V and J are TRBV2 and TRBJ2-4, with D perhaps TRBD1 (6 bases). This CDR3 comprises 17 residues. Germline lookup yields CDR1 SNHLY and CDR2 FYNNEI. V was clipped by 1 base and J by 0 bases, with 13 bases between them. Here the CDR3 reads CASSEEGVHQAKNIQYF. CDR3 bases: TGTGCCAGCAGTGAAGAGGGGGTGCATCAAGCCAAAAACATTCAGTACTTC. Based on the CDR3 plus reference TRBV2 and TRBJ2-4, the full variable domain is EPEVTQTPSHQVTQMGQEVILRCVPISNHLYFYWYRQILGQKVEFLVSFYNNEISEKSEIFDDQFSVERPDGSNFTLKIRSTKLEDSAMYFCASSEEGVHQAKNIQYFGAGTRLSVL.

The rearrangement uses TRBV19 and TRBJ2-7; the match to TRBD1 covers 9 bases. The V and J ends lost 3 bases and 7 bases, in that order; junction bases with no gene match: 10. The CDR3 contains 15 residues. Looked up from germline, CDR1 is LNHDA and CDR2 is SQIVND (reference sequence). CDR3 sequence reads: CASSIRQGGIREQYF. CDR3 DNA sequence: TGTGCCAGTAGTATTAGACAGGGGGGAATCAGGGAGCAGTACTTC.

The V gene is TRBV19, the J gene TRBJ2-3; 9 bases match TRBD2. The germline gives CDR1 LNHDA, CDR2 SQIVND (reference sequence). Trimming took 5 bases from V and 4 from J; bases not matched to a gene: 16. The CDR3 consists of 18 residues. This chain's CDR3 is CASSPLTGAAGGPDTQYF. CDR3 bases: TGTGCCAGTAGTCCTCTAACGGGGGCAGCGGGGGGACCAGATACGCAGTATTTT.

The chain uses TRBV3-1 (or the pseudogene TRBV3-2) and TRBJ2-1; TRBD2 matches 10 bases. Looked up from germline, CDR1 is LGHDT and CDR2 is YNNKEL (reference sequence). Trimming at V came to 1 base and at J to 1 base, leaving 1 base not matched to a gene. CDR3 length: 16 residues. In DNA, the CDR3 is TGTGCCAGCAGCCAAGTTAGCGGGGGGTCCTACAATGAGCAGTTCTTC. Protein sequence: CASSQVSGGSYNEQFF.

The rearrangement joins TRBV29-1 to TRBJ2-5; 11 bases align to TRBD2. This CDR3 has 15 amino acids. In germline, CDR1 is SQVTM, CDR2 ANQGSEA. V lost 5 bases, J lost 1 base, and 6 bases stayed unmatched. The CDR3: CSVLLAGVIQETQYF. DNA for the CDR3: TGCAGCGTTCTACTAGCGGGAGTAATCCAAGAGACCCAGTACTTC. The complete variable domain, with remaining parts taken from reference TRBV29-1 and TRBJ2-5, reads SAVISQKPSRDICQRGTSLTIQCQVDSQVTMMFWYRQQPGQSLTLIATANQGSEATYESGFVIDKFPISRPNLTFSTLTVSNMSPEDSSIYLCSVLLAGVIQETQYFGPGTRLLVL.

The chain recombines TRBV27 with TRBJ1-4; D possibly corresponds to TRBD1 (5 bases). V gave up 6 bases and J gave up 4 bases, with 15 bases separating them. This CDR3 spans 15 amino acids. Germline CDR1 reads MNHEY; CDR2 reads SMNVEV (reference sequence). CDR3 sequence (DNA): TGTGCCAGCAGATCGGCAGGGACTGATAATGAAAAACTGTTTTTT. Its translation is CASRSAGTDNEKLFF.

The gene calls are TRBV30 and TRBJ1-5, with 10 bases matching TRBD1. The ends lost 3 bases at V and 7 bases at J; junction bases unmatched: 9. The CDR3 spans 15 residues. CDR1 and CDR2 from the germline V gene are GTSNPN and SVGIG (reference sequence). Here the CDR3 reads CAWSKGTGVGQPQHF. CDR3 coding DNA: TGTGCCTGGAGCAAAGGGACAGGGGTTGGCCAGCCCCAGCATTTT.

The chain has TRBV19 and TRBJ1-2; 8 bases agree with TRBD1. The CDR3 spans 15 residues. Germline CDR1 LNHDA, CDR2 SQIVND (reference sequence). J lost 7 bases, V lost 3 bases, and 10 bases had no gene match. CDR3 loop: CASSITLQGASGYTF. In DNA form, the CDR3 reads TGTGCCAGTAGTATTACTTTGCAGGGGGCTTCTGGCTACACCTTC.

The V gene is TRBV28, the J gene TRBJ2-3, with D maybe TRBD1 (6 bases). The V gene's germline CDR1 is MDHEN and CDR2 SYDVKM. The length of the CDR3 is 13 residues. V was pared by 2 bases and J by 5 bases, with 8 bases between. As DNA, the CDR3 is TGTGCCAGCAGTTTACAAGGGGGAGATACGCAGTATTTT. Translating gives CASSLQGGDTQYF.

V is TRBV7-6 and J is TRBJ2-1; 10 bases are a match to TRBD2. The J segment lost 6 bases and the V segment lost 5 bases, leaving 7 bases of the junction unmatched. Germline V CDR1 and CDR2: SGHVS, FNYEAQ. This CDR3 is 15 amino acids long. As DNA, the CDR3 is TGTGCCAGCAGCACGGGACTAGCGAAAGCCAATGAGCAGTTCTTC. It specifies CASSTGLAKANEQFF.

The chain recombines TRBV5-8 with TRBJ1-2; D remains unclear. This CDR3 contains 11 residues. Germline V CDR1 and CDR2: SGHTS, YDEGEE. Deletions cut 2 bases from V and 5 bases from J, with 4 bases between. Here the CDR3 reads CASSFPYGYTF. Written as DNA, the CDR3 is TGTGCCAGCAGCTTCCCGTATGGCTACACCTTC.

The V and J genes are TRBV7-3 and TRBJ1-2; a weak D match, TRBD1 (5 bases). In germline, CDR1 is SGHTA, CDR2 FQGTGA. This CDR3 has 15 residues. With 9 bases removed from V and 0 bases from J, the gap between germline ends came to 17 bases. CDR3 sequence reads: CARWGRAGANYGYTF. DNA of the CDR3: TGTGCCAGGTGGGGGAGGGCTGGAGCTAACTATGGCTACACCTTC. The full variable domain, with the rest looked up from reference TRBV7-3 and TRBJ1-2, is GAGVSQTPSNKVTEKGKYVELRCDPISGHTALYWYRQSLGQGPEFLIYFQGTGAADDSGLPNDRFFAVRPEGSVSTLKIQRTERGDSAVYLCARWGRAGANYGYTFGSGTRLTVV.

This sequence joins TRBV7-2 and TRBJ2-7, with 8 bases lining up with TRBD1. The CDR3 loop spans 15 amino acids. Germline-derived CDR1 and CDR2 are SGHTA and FQGNSA. V lost 1 base, J lost 0 bases, and 2 bases stayed unmatched. This CDR3 reads CASSLGTGTSYEQYF. CDR3 sequence (DNA): TGTGCCAGCAGCTTAGGGACAGGGACCTCCTACGAGCAGTACTTC.

The chain has TRBV6-4 and TRBJ2-6, with 12 positions matching TRBD1. Trimming at V came to 4 bases and at J to 7 bases, leaving 8 bases not matched to a gene. CDR3 size: 17 residues. Germline CDR1 is MRHNA and CDR2 is SNTAGT. As DNA, the CDR3 is TGTGCCAGCAGTGGGGGGACAGGGGGCCTTGGAGCCAACGTCCTGACTTTC. It codes for CASSGGTGGLGANVLTF.

The rearrangement uses TRBV6-5 and TRBJ2-7, with D unclear. The germline V gene has CDR1 MNHEY and CDR2 SVGAGI. There are 14 residues in the CDR3. Deletions cut 0 bases from V and 3 bases from J, with 9 bases between. CDR3 DNA: TGTGCCAGCAGTTACTCGAAACAGAACTACGAGCAGTACTTC. Translation gives CASSYSKQNYEQYF.

The CDR3 coding sequence is TGTGCCAGCAGTGACCGGGACAGGGTCACAGATACGCAGTATTTT. This gives the protein CASSDRDRVTDTQYF. The chain carries TRBV6-1 and TRBJ2-3; 9 bases agree with TRBD1. From germline, CDR1 is MNHNS and CDR2 SASEGT. The CDR3 sequence is 15 residues long. J gave up 2 bases and V 3 bases, and 3 bases lay outside the gene matches.

This chain links TRBV6-2 or TRBV6-3 with TRBJ2-1, with 10 nucleotides matching TRBD2. V was clipped by 6 bases and J by 4 bases; unmatched bases: 6. The germline V gene encodes CDR1 MNHEY and CDR2 SVGEGT. The CDR3 spans 15 residues. The CDR3 DNA follows: TGTGCCAGCAGCCAACTAGCGGGACCTTACAATGAGCAGTTCTTC. Encoded protein: CASSQLAGPYNEQFF.

The genes are TRBV6-2 or TRBV6-3 and TRBJ1-3, with a weak D call TRBD1 (5 bases). The CDR3 is 16 amino acids. Germline CDR1 MNHEY, CDR2 SVGEGT. The V end was cut by 6 bases, the J end by 0 bases, with 15 bases between. The CDR3 coding sequence is TGTGCCAGCAGCAACGGACACCCGAGCTCTGGAAACACCATATATTTT. It encodes CASSNGHPSSGNTIYF.

This sequence joins TRBV19 and TRBJ1-5; the D is unclear. V gave up 5 bases and J gave up 4 bases, with 9 bases separating them. This CDR3 region has 13 residues. Germline values: CDR1 LNHDA, CDR2 SQIVND (reference sequence). CDR3 nucleotide sequence: TGTGCCAGTAGTTTTGGAGGTAATCAGCCCCAGCATTTT. Translated, it gives CASSFGGNQPQHF.